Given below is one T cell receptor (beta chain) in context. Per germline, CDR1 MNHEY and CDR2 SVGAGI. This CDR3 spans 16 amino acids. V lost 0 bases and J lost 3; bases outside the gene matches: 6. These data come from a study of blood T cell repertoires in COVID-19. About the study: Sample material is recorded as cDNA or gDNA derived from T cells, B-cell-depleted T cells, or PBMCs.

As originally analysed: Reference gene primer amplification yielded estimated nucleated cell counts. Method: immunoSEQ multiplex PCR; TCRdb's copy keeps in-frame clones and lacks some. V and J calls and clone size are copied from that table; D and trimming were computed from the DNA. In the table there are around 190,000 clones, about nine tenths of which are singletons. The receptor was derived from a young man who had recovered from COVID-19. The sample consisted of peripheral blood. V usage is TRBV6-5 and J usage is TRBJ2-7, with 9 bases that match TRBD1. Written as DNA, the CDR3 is TGTGCCAGCAGTTACTCGAGTGGGACAGGGTACTACGAGCAGTACTTC. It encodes CASSYSSGTGYYEQYF.